The T cell receptor (beta chain) described here comes from a study of CD8 T cells in Susac syndrome. After extraction with the RNeasy kit, about 0.45 to 1 ug of the RNA was reverse transcribed using random hexamers. Amplification of TCR beta CDR3 was carried out by immunoSEQ multiplex PCR, which covered 54 Vbeta and 13 Jbeta segments. A single record per CDR3 protein comes from TCRdb applying MiXCR to the immunoSEQ multiplex PCR reads. The sample includes some 110,000 distinct CDR3 sequences, 90% to 95% of them seen just once. The germline V gene encodes CDR1 SGHNT and CDR2 YYREEE (reference sequence). Germline trimming cut 5 bases from V and 1 base from J; bases unmatched to any gene: 6. This CDR3 has 16 amino acids. In the multiple sclerosis control group, patients were treatment-naive and had stable or active relapsing-remitting disease. Overall study results and limits: The relatively small number of individuals in the TCR sequencing and HLA analysis was acknowledged by the study.

Concerning this clonotype itself: Its antigen is still unknown.

This receptor was identified in a human donor with multiple sclerosis. The J gene is TRBJ2-1, the V gene TRBV5-4; 10 bases line up with TRBD2. Sequenced: CD4+ T cells from PBMCs. In DNA form, the CDR3 reads TGTGCCAGCAGGGAGCGGGGGGGCCGGTCCTACAATGAGCAGTTCTTC. Amino acid sequence: CASRERGGRSYNEQFF.